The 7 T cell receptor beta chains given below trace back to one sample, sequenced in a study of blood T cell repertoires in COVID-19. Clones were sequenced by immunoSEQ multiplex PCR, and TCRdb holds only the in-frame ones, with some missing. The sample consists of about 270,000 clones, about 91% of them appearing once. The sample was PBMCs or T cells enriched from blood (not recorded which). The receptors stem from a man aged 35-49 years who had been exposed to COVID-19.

The CDR3 here is CASSQGRGDSYEQYF. The CDR3 DNA reads as TGCGCCAGCAGCCAAGGCAGGGGTGACTCCTACGAGCAGTACTTC. The J gene is TRBJ2-7, the V gene TRBV4-1, with a possible D match to TRBD1 (6 bases). The V gene lost 1 base and the J gene lost 0 bases, with 10 bases spanning the gap. The CDR3 is 15 amino acids. Germline values: CDR1 MGHRA, CDR2 YSYEKL.

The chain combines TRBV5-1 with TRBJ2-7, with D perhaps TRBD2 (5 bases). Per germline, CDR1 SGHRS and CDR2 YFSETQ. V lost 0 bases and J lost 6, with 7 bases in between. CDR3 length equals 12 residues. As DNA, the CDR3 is TGCGCCAGCAGCTTGGGAGGGCCCGAGCAGTACTTC. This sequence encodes CASSLGGPEQYF. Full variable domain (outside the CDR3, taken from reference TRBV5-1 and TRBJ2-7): KAGVTQTPRYLIKTRGQQVTLSCSPISGHRSVSWYQQTPGQGLQFLFEYFSETQRNKGNFPGRFSGRQFSNSRSEMNVSTLELGDSALYLCASSLGGPEQYFGPGTRLTVT.

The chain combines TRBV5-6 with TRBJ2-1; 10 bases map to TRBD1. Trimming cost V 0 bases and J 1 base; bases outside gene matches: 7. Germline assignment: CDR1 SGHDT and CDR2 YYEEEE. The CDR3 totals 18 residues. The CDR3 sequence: CASSLGQGAYRSYNEQFF. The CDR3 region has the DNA TGTGCCAGCAGCTTGGGACAGGGGGCTTATCGATCCTACAATGAGCAGTTCTTC.

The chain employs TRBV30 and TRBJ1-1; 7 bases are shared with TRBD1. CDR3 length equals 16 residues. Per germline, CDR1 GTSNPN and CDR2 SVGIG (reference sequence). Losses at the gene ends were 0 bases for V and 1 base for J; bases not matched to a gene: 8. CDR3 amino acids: CAWSVRPGQKNTEAFF. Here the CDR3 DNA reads TGTGCCTGGAGTGTACGCCCGGGACAGAAGAACACTGAAGCTTTCTTT.

The CDR3 is CASEENYGYTF. Here the CDR3 DNA reads TGTGCCAGCGAGGAAAACTATGGCTACACCTTC. This chain links TRBV28 with TRBJ1-2; D is unresolved. Looked up from germline, CDR1 is MDHEN and CDR2 is SYDVKM. The CDR3 length is 11 residues. The germline V and J ends were trimmed by 8 bases and 2 bases, with 6 bases remaining between them.

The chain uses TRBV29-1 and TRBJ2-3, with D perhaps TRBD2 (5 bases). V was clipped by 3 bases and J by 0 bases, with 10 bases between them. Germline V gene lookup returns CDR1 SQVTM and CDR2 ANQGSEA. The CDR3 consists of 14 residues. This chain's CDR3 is CSVEERESTDTQYF. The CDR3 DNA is TGCAGCGTTGAGGAGAGGGAGAGCACAGATACGCAGTATTTT.

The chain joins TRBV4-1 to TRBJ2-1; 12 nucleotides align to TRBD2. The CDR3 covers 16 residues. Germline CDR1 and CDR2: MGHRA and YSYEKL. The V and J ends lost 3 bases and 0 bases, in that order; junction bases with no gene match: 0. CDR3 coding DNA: TGCGCCAGCAGCCAGACTAGCGGGAGCTCCTACAATGAGCAGTTCTTC. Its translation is CASSQTSGSSYNEQFF.